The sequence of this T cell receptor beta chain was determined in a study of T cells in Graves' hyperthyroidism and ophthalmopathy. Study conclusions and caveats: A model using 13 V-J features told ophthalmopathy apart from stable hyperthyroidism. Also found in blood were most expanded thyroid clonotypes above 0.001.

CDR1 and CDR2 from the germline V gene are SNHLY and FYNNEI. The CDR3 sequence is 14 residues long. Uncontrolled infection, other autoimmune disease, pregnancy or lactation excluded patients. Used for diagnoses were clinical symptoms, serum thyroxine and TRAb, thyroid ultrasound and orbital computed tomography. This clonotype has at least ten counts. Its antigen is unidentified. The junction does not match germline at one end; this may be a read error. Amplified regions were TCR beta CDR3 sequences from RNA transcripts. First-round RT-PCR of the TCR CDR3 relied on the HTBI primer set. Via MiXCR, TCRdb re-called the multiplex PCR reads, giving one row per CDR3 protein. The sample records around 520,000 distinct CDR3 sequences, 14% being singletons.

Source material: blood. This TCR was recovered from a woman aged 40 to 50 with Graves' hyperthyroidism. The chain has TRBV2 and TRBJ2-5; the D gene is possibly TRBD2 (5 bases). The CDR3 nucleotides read TGTGCCAGCACCTTGATGTCCAGCGGAGAGACCCAGCACTTC. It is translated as CASTLMSSGETQHF.